This T cell receptor (beta chain) was retrieved from a study of regulatory T cells in long-lasting Graves disease. Trimming took 2 bases from V and 6 from J, leaving 4 bases between them. This CDR3 has 11 residues. Germline loops: CDR1 PRHDT, CDR2 FYEKMQ (reference sequence). This clonotype showed up many times. Specified time point: newly diagnosed GD, antithyroid drugs for less than 3 months. Scientists built the TCR library using RNA that was extracted from PBMCs. Library construction for TCR beta used iRepertoire HTBI primers and Arm-PCR of CDR3 regions. TCRdb called the multiplex PCR reads again in MiXCR, with one record for every CDR3 protein. Among 450,000 to 650,000 distinct CDR3 sequences listed, around 16% were seen once. These same records also appear under a second study, on T cells in Graves' hyperthyroidism and ophthalmopathy.

The source of this sequence is a woman between 40 and 65 years old with Graves disease. The material was peripheral blood mononuclear cells (PBMCs), obtained at new diagnosis, from a patient treated with antithyroid drugs. The chain uses TRBV13 and TRBJ1-1; no clear D gene. CDR3 coding DNA: TGTGCCAGCAGCTTATCCCCTGAAGCTTTCTTT. It translates to CASSLSPEAFF.